This is a list of T cell receptor beta chains from one sample in a study of blood T cell repertoires in COVID-19. Produced via immunoSEQ multiplex PCR; TCRdb's table is partial and in-frame only. This sample carries some 200,000 clones, roughly 90% of them seen once, and the ten largest clones take about 9.4%. Material for sequencing was PBMCs or T cells enriched from blood (not recorded which). Receptors were obtained from a man between 18 and 29 years old with acute COVID-19. Each CDR3 is given with its conserved first and last residue. A D gene is named only where the DNA matches it firmly. Not every row has a clone size; where given, it reads once, few, many or a size class.

size: .
J: TRBJ2-2
V: TRBV5-6
D: .
DNA: TGTGCCAGCAGCTTGATGTTAGGGAGTGAGGACACCGGGGAGCTGTTTTTT
CDR3: CASSLMLGSEDTGELFF

size: .
J: TRBJ2-7
V: TRBV28
D: .
DNA: TGTGCCAGCAGCCTAGGGGGGGGAGAGCAGTACTTC
CDR3: CASSLGGGEQYF

size: .
J: TRBJ1-6
V: TRBV3-1/TRBV3-2
D: .
DNA: TGTGCCAGCAGCCAAACCCGAGATTCACCCCTCCACTTT
CDR3: CASSQTRDSPLHF

size: .
J: TRBJ1-1
V: TRBV5-8
D: TRBD1
DNA: TGTGCCAGCAGCCCCGGACAGGGTGCCACTGAAGCTTTCTTT
CDR3: CASSPGQGATEAFF

size: .
J: TRBJ1-1
V: TRBV4-1
D: .
DNA: TGCGCCAGCAGCGATCTCGGGACACCCATGAACACTGAAGCTTTCTTT
CDR3: CASSDLGTPMNTEAFF

size: .
J: TRBJ2-7
V: TRBV24-1
D: TRBD1
DNA: TGTGCCACCAGTGAGGGACAGGGCTCCTACGAGCAGTACTTC
CDR3: CATSEGQGSYEQYF

size: .
J: TRBJ2-7
V: TRBV11-1
D: .
DNA: TGTGCCAGCAGCTTAGGTCAGGTCTACGAGCAGTACTTC
CDR3: CASSLGQVYEQYF

size: .
J: TRBJ1-5
V: TRBV18
D: .
DNA: TGTGCCAGCTCACCCATGGACAGTAGCAATCAGCCCCAGCATTTT
CDR3: CASSPMDSSNQPQHF

size: .
J: TRBJ2-5
V: TRBV7-9
D: TRBD2
DNA: TGTGCCAGCCTAAGGGAGGGGGAGACCCAGTACTTC
CDR3: CASLREGETQYF

size: .
J: TRBJ1-4
V: TRBV19
D: .
DNA: TGTGCCAGTAGAGACAGTAATAATGAAAAACTGTTTTTT
CDR3: CASRDSNNEKLFF

size: .
J: TRBJ2-7
V: TRBV6-2/TRBV6-3
D: TRBD1
DNA: TGTGCCAGCAGTTTGTCAACGGGGACAGGGCAAGGTACGACTGGTGCCTACGAGCAGTACTTC
CDR3: CASSLSTGTGQGTTGAYEQYF

size: .
J: TRBJ2-7
V: TRBV7-9
D: TRBD2
DNA: TGTGCCAGCAGCCCGAGACTAGCGGGCTCCAGCTCCTACGAGCAGTACTTC
CDR3: CASSPRLAGSSSYEQYF

size: .
J: TRBJ1-2
V: TRBV4-3
D: .
DNA: TGCGCCAGCAGCCAAGCGGTGGAGCAGCATGGCTACACCTTC
CDR3: CASSQAVEQHGYTF

size: .
J: TRBJ2-1
V: TRBV5-4
D: TRBD2
DNA: TGTGCCAGCAGCGGGACTAGCGGAGACTACAATGAGCAGTTCTTC
CDR3: CASSGTSGDYNEQFF

size: once
J: TRBJ2-2
V: TRBV5-1
D: .
DNA: TGCGCCAGCAGCTTGGCGGGAAACACCGGGGAGCTGTTTTTT
CDR3: CASSLAGNTGELFF

size: .
J: TRBJ1-4
V: TRBV28
D: TRBD1
DNA: TGTGCCAGCAGGTCAGGGGGCGACGAAAAACTGTTTTTT
CDR3: CASRSGGDEKLFF

size: .
J: TRBJ1-5
V: TRBV5-6
D: TRBD1
DNA: TGTGCCAGCAGCTTACAGACAGGGGGCGGTCAGCCCCAGCATTTT
CDR3: CASSLQTGGGQPQHF

size: .
J: TRBJ1-5
V: TRBV28
D: TRBD1
DNA: TGTGCCAGCAGTGCCAACTCACTCCGGGACAGGGCAGCAGTTGGTCCACCGAATCAGCCCCAGCATTTT
CDR3: CASSANSLRDRAAVGPPNQPQHF

size: .
J: TRBJ2-1
V: TRBV27
D: .
DNA: TGTGCCAGCAGTTTACCGGGATCCCCACGTTTCAATGAGCAGTTCTTC
CDR3: CASSLPGSPRFNEQFF

size: .
J: TRBJ1-2
V: TRBV30
D: .
DNA: TGTGCCTACTCGGAGGGTTATTATTTGAACTATGGCTACACCTTC
CDR3: CAYSEGYYLNYGYTF

size: .
J: TRBJ2-1
V: TRBV7-2
D: .
DNA: TGTGCCAGCAGCTTGGGGGGTTCCCCATCCTACAATGAGCAGTTCTTC
CDR3: CASSLGGSPSYNEQFF

size: .
J: TRBJ1-2
V: TRBV2
D: TRBD1
DNA: TGTGCCAGCATTAACAGGGGGATGGCCAATGGCTACACCTTC
CDR3: CASINRGMANGYTF

size: .
J: TRBJ2-3
V: TRBV3-1/TRBV3-2
D: .
DNA: TGTGCCAGCAGCCAAGGACGGGCTTTCCCAGGGGTGTATACGCAGTATTTT
CDR3: CASSQGRAFPGVYTQYF

size: .
J: TRBJ1-1
V: TRBV20-1
D: .
DNA: TGCAGTGTTAGGAGGGATGAAGCTTTCTTT
CDR3: CSVRRDEAFF

size: .
J: TRBJ1-3
V: TRBV28
D: .
DNA: TGTGCCAGCAGTTTAAGATTCAAGGGGCCCTCTGGAAACACCATATATTTT
CDR3: CASSLRFKGPSGNTIYF

size: .
J: TRBJ2-2
V: TRBV10-3
D: TRBD1
DNA: TGTGCCATCAGAAAGGGGGCAGCGAACACCGGGGAGCTGTTTTTT
CDR3: CAIRKGAANTGELFF

size: .
J: TRBJ2-2
V: TRBV28
D: .
DNA: TGTGCCAGCAGTTTATGGGGGGCGGGCACCGGGGAGCTGTTTTTT
CDR3: CASSLWGAGTGELFF

size: .
J: TRBJ2-7
V: TRBV4-1
D: TRBD1
DNA: TGCGCCAGCAGCCAAGTAGGTTCACCGGGACAGGGGTCCTACGAGCAGTACTTC
CDR3: CASSQVGSPGQGSYEQYF

size: .
J: TRBJ2-1
V: TRBV19
D: TRBD2
DNA: TGTGCCAGTAGTATATCCTCTAGCGGGATCTTGAATGAGCAGTTCTTC
CDR3: CASSISSSGILNEQFF

size: .
J: TRBJ2-2
V: TRBV19
D: .
DNA: TGTGCCAGTAGTATTATAGACAAGGGGCATACCGGGGAGCTGTTTTTT
CDR3: CASSIIDKGHTGELFF

size: .
J: TRBJ2-1
V: TRBV20-1
D: .
DNA: TGCAGTGCTAGTACCCCCGGGAGTGAGAGTGGTGAGCAGTTCTTC
CDR3: CSASTPGSESGEQFF

size: .
J: TRBJ2-1
V: TRBV27
D: TRBD2
DNA: TGTGCCAGCAGTTCTAGCGGGAGTGGGGGCAATGAGCAGTTCTTC
CDR3: CASSSSGSGGNEQFF

size: .
J: TRBJ2-7
V: TRBV11-2
D: .
DNA: TGTGCCAGCAGCTTATTAGAGACAGCCTACGAGCAGTACTTC
CDR3: CASSLLETAYEQYF

size: .
J: TRBJ2-3
V: TRBV9
D: TRBD2
DNA: TGTGCCAGCAGCGCCCGACTAGCGGGGATCACAGATACGCAGTATTTT
CDR3: CASSARLAGITDTQYF

size: .
J: TRBJ2-4
V: TRBV12-5
D: TRBD1
DNA: TGTGCTAGTGGTTTGACAGGGGAAAACATTCAGTACTTC
CDR3: CASGLTGENIQYF

size: .
J: TRBJ1-3
V: TRBV28
D: TRBD1
DNA: TGTGCCAGCAGCATCCGGGACAGGGTAATCCTCTCTGGAAACACCATATATTTT
CDR3: CASSIRDRVILSGNTIYF

size: .
J: TRBJ2-3
V: TRBV6-4
D: .
DNA: TGTGCCAGCAGTGACCAGGGGAGTAGCGCAGATACGCAGTATTTT
CDR3: CASSDQGSSADTQYF

size: .
J: TRBJ2-1
V: TRBV3-1/TRBV3-2
D: .
DNA: TGTGCCAGCAGCCAAGATTTCGATGAGCAGTTCTTC
CDR3: CASSQDFDEQFF

size: .
J: TRBJ2-2
V: TRBV7-6
D: .
DNA: TGTGCCAGCAGCTCCCTACCGCAGGGGAACACCGGGGAGCTGTTTTTT
CDR3: CASSSLPQGNTGELFF

size: .
J: TRBJ1-2
V: TRBV3-1/TRBV3-2
D: .
DNA: TGTGCCAGCAGCCCAGGGGTGCGATGGGGCTACACCTTC
CDR3: CASSPGVRWGYTF

size: once
J: TRBJ2-2
V: TRBV9
D: .
DNA: TGTGCCAGCACCCCTCTGGTGGGACAGAACACCGGGGAGCTGTTTTTT
CDR3: CASTPLVGQNTGELFF

size: .
J: TRBJ2-7
V: TRBV6-2/TRBV6-3
D: TRBD1
DNA: TGTGCCAGCAGTTACTCGGGGACAGGGTACGAGCAGTACTTC
CDR3: CASSYSGTGYEQYF

size: .
J: TRBJ1-1
V: TRBV6-5
D: TRBD1
DNA: TGTGCCAGCAGTTCAACAGGGGTCATGAACACTGAAGCTTTCTTT
CDR3: CASSSTGVMNTEAFF

size: .
J: TRBJ1-2
V: TRBV2
D: TRBD1
DNA: TGTGCCAGCAGCCAACGCCCGGACAGGGCGAACTATGGCTACACCTTC
CDR3: CASSQRPDRANYGYTF

size: few
J: TRBJ1-1
V: TRBV6-4
D: .
DNA: TGTGCCAGCAGTGACTTGGCCGGGATAGCTGACACTGAAGCTTTCTTT
CDR3: CASSDLAGIADTEAFF

size: once
J: TRBJ2-3
V: TRBV9
D: TRBD2
DNA: TGTGCCAGCAGCCCCCGGGGGGGAGAGGCCGGAGATACGCAGTATTTT
CDR3: CASSPRGGEAGDTQYF

size: .
J: TRBJ2-4
V: TRBV2
D: .
DNA: TGTGCCAGCAGTGAAGCCTGGGCCACAGTAGCCAAAAACATTCAGTACTTC
CDR3: CASSEAWATVAKNIQYF

size: .
J: TRBJ2-6
V: TRBV28
D: .
DNA: TGTGCCAGCAGCCGACTGGGCTCTGGGGCCAACGTCCTGACTTTC
CDR3: CASSRLGSGANVLTF

size: once
J: TRBJ2-1
V: TRBV24-1
D: TRBD2
DNA: TGTGCCACCAGCCCATTCGGGTCGGGGGGGATGAAAGAGCAGTTCTTC
CDR3: CATSPFGSGGMKEQFF

size: .
J: TRBJ2-1
V: TRBV30
D: TRBD1
DNA: TGTGCCTCCACCGGGACAGACAAGTACAATGAGCAGTTCTTC
CDR3: CASTGTDKYNEQFF

size: .
J: TRBJ2-1
V: TRBV11-3
D: TRBD2
DNA: TGTGCCAGCAGCCCGGTGGGGGGGTACAATGAGCAGTTCTTC
CDR3: CASSPVGGYNEQFF